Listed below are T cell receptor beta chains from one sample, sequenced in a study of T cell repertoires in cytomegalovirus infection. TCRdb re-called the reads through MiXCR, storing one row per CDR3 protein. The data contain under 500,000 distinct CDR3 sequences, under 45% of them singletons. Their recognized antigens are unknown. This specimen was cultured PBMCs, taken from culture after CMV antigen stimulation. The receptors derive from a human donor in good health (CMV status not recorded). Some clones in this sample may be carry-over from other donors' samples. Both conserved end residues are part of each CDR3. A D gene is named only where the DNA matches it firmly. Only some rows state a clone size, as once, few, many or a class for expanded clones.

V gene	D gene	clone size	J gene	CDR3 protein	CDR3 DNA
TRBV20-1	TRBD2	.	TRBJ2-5	CSATRGQETQYF	TGCAGTGCTACGCGGGGGCAAGAGACCCAGTACTTC
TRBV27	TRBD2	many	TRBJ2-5	CASSPSGKETQYF	TGTGCCAGCTCCCCTAGCGGGAAAGAGACCCAGTACTTC
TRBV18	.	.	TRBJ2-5	CASSPTEGWETQYF	TGTGCCAGCTCACCAACTGAAGGGTGGGAGACCCAGTACTTC
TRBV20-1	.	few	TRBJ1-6	CSARPVSVSPLHF	TGCAGTGCACGGCCCGTGTCCGTGTCACCCCTCCACTTT
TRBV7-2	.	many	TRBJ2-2	CASSLESAGPNTGELFF	TGTGCCAGCAGCTTAGAATCGGCAGGGCCGAACACCGGGGAGCTGTTTTTT
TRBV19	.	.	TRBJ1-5	CASSWGREQPQHF	TGTGCCAGTAGTTGGGGACGGGAGCAGCCCCAGCATTTT
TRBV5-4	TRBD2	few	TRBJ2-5	CASSSKAGELLGTQYF	TGTGCCAGCAGCTCAAAGGCGGGAGAGCTTCTAGGAACCCAGTACTTC
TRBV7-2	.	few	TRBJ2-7	CASTVGYEQYF	TGTGCCAGCACCGTAGGCTACGAGCAGTACTTC
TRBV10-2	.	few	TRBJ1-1	CASRTGGGGNTEAFF	TGCGCCAGCAGAACGGGCGGAGGGGGGAACACTGAAGCTTTCTTT
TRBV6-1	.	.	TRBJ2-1	CASSEKGRGKRGNEQFF	TGTGCCAGCAGTGAAAAGGGCCGGGGGAAGCGAGGCAATGAGCAGTTCTTC
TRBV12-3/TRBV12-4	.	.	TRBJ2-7	CASSSSEFYEQYF	TGTGCCAGCAGTAGCAGCGAATTCTACGAGCAGTACTTC
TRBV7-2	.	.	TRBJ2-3	CASSPSKLDTQYF	TGTGCCAGCAGCCCATCTAAGTTGGATACGCAGTATTTT
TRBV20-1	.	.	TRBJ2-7	CSARRPEDSYEQYF	TGCAGTGCTAGAAGACCGGAAGATTCCTACGAGCAGTACTTC
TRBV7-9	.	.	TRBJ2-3	CASSLLMGPTAQYF	TGTGCCAGCAGCTTGTTGATGGGGCCGACGGCGCAGTATTTT
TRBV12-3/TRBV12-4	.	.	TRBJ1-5	CAGSVNSNQPQHF	TGTGCGGGGTCCGTGAATAGCAATCAGCCCCAGCATTTT
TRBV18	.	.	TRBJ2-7	CASSVLPYEQYF	TGTGCCAGCTCAGTCCTGCCCTACGAGCAGTACTTC
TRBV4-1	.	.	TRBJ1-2	CASSHDLGYTF	TGCGCCAGCAGCCATGATTTGGGCTACACCTTC
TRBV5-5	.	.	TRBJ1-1	CASSPTQSHTEAFF	TGTGCCAGCAGTCCGACGCAGTCCCACACTGAAGCTTTCTTT
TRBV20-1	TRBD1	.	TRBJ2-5	CSARATPGQGAEETQYF	TGCAGTGCTAGGGCAACACCGGGACAGGGGGCCGAGGAGACCCAGTACTTC
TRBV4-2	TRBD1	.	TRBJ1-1	CASSPPGQRNTEAFF	TGTGCCAGCAGCCCCCCGGGACAGAGGAACACTGAAGCTTTCTTT
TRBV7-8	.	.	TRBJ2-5	CASSLVWAEQETQYF	TGTGCCAGCAGCTTAGTCTGGGCGGAGCAAGAGACCCAGTACTTC
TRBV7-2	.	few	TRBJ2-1	CASSLRAGYNEQFF	TGTGCCAGCAGCTTACGAGCGGGCTACAATGAGCAGTTCTTC
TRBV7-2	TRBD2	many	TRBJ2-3	CASSGTSGSTDTQYF	TGTGCCAGCAGCGGGACTAGCGGAAGCACAGATACGCAGTATTTT
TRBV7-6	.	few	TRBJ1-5	CASSPGAGTENQPQHF	TGTGCCAGCAGCCCAGGGGCAGGGACGGAGAATCAGCCCCAGCATTTT
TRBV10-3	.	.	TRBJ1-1	CAISESLDEAFF	TGTGCCATCAGTGAGTCGTTGGATGAAGCTTTCTTT
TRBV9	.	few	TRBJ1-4	CASNRLGESTEKLFF	TGTGCCAGCAACCGACTTGGCGAATCCACTGAAAAACTGTTTTTT
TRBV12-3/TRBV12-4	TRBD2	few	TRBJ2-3	CASRPGLDFADTQYF	TGTGCCAGCAGGCCCGGACTAGACTTCGCAGATACGCAGTATTTT
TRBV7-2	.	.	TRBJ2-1	CASSPSVGGQFF	TGTGCCAGCAGCCCCTCGGTCGGGGGGCAGTTCTTC
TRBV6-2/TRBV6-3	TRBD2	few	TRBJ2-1	CASSSRILAGEDNEQFF	TGTGCCAGCAGTTCACGAATTCTAGCGGGAGAAGACAATGAGCAGTTCTTC
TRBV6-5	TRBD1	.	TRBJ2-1	CASSYDGTGYYNEQFF	TGTGCCAGCAGTTACGACGGGACAGGGTACTACAATGAGCAGTTCTTC
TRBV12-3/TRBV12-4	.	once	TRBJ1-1	CASSREIGNTEAFF	TGTGCCAGCAGCCGGGAGATTGGGAACACTGAAGCTTTCTTT
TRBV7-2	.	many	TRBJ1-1	CASGRDIGGTEAFF	TGTGCCAGCGGAAGGGACATAGGAGGGACTGAAGCTTTCTTT
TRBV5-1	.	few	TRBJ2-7	CASSSDDYRYEQYF	TGCGCCAGCAGCTCGGACGACTACCGCTACGAGCAGTACTTC
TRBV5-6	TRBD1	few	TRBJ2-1	CASSRDSPNEQFF	TGTGCCAGCAGCCGGGACAGCCCCAATGAGCAGTTCTTC
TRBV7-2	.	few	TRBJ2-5	CASSWGGLYQETQYF	TGTGCCAGCAGCTGGGGGGGGCTCTACCAAGAGACCCAGTACTTC
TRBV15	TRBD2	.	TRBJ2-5	CATSRVGLAGGIQETQYF	TGTGCCACCAGCAGAGTGGGACTAGCGGGAGGTATTCAAGAGACCCAGTACTTC
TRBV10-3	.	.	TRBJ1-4	CAISESQGLTEKLFF	TGTGCCATCAGTGAGTCACAGGGACTGACTGAAAAACTGTTTTTT
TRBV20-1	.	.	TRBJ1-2	CSARDLFSDGYTF	TGCAGTGCTAGAGATCTATTTTCGGATGGCTACACCTTC
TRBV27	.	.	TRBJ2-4	CASSPKWTRGSGAKNIQYF	TGTGCCAGCAGCCCAAAGTGGACTAGGGGGAGCGGGGCCAAAAACATTCAGTACTTC
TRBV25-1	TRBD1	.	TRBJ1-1	CASSEYLKFGQGNTEAFF	TGTGCCAGCAGTGAATATCTCAAATTCGGACAGGGAAATACTGAAGCTTTCTTT
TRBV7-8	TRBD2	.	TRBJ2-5	CASSTFGLAGETQYF	TGTGCCAGCAGCACTTTCGGACTAGCCGGAGAGACCCAGTACTTC
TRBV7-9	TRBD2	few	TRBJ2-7	CASSFPGGDYEQYF	TGTGCCAGCAGCTTCCCGGGGGGGGACTACGAGCAGTACTTC
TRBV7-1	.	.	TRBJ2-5	CASKTLEGSLETQYF	TGTGCCAGCAAGACCTTGGAGGGTAGCCTGGAGACCCAGTACTTC
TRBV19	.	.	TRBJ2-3	CASSTPRIKEFDTDTQYF	TGTGCCAGTAGTACCCCCAGGATTAAGGAGTTCGACACAGATACGCAGTATTTT
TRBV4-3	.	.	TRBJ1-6	CASSQGMSPLHF	TGCGCCAGCAGCCAAGGGATGTCACCCCTCCACTTT
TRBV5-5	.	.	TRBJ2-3	CASSLAPTSTDTQYF	TGTGCCAGCAGCTTGGCCCCCACTAGCACAGATACGCAGTATTTT
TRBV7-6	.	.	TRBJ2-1	CASSLTLATSGYNEQFF	TGTGCCAGCAGCCTGACCCTAGCGACCAGTGGCTACAATGAGCAGTTCTTC
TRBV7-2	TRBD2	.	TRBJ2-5	CASSLRTSGGFQETQYF	TGTGCCAGCAGCTTAAGGACTAGCGGGGGCTTCCAAGAGACCCAGTACTTC
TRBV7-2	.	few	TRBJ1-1	CASSLEHRNTEAFF	TGTGCCAGCAGCTTAGAACACAGGAACACTGAAGCTTTCTTT
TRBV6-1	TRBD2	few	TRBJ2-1	CASLGTSGGNEQFF	TGTGCCAGCTTGGGGACTAGCGGGGGGAATGAGCAGTTCTTC
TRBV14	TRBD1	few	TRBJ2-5	CASSQVRQGGETQYF	TGTGCCAGCAGCCAAGTCCGACAGGGTGGGGAGACCCAGTACTTC
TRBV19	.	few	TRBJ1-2	CASNPSLLGGYTF	TGTGCCAGTAATCCGTCTCTTCTAGGCGGCTACACCTTC